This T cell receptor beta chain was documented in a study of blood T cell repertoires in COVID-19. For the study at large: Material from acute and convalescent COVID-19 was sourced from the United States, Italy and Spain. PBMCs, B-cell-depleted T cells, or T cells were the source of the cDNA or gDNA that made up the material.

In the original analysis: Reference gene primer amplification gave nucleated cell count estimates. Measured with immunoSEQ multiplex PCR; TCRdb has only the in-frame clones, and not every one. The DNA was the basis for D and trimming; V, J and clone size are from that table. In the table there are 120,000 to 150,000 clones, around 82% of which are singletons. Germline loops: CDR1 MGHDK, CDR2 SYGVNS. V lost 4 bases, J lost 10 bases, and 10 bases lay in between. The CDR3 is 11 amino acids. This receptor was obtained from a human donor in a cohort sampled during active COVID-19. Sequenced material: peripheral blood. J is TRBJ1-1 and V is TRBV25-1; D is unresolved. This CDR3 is CASSGGTRAFF. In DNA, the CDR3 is TGTGCCAGCAGTGGAGGCACTCGAGCTTTCTTT.